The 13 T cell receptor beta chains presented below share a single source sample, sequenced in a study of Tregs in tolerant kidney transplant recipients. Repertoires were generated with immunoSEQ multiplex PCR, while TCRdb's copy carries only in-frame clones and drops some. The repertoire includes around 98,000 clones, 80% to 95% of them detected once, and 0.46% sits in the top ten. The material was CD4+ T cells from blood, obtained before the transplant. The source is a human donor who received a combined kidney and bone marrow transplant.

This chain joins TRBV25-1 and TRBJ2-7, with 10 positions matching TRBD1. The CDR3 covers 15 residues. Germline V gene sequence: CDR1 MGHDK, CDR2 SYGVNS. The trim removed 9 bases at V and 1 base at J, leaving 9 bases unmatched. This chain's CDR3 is CASCIRDRGSYEQYF. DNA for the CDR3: TGTGCCAGTTGCATCCGGGACAGGGGTTCCTACGAGCAGTACTTC.

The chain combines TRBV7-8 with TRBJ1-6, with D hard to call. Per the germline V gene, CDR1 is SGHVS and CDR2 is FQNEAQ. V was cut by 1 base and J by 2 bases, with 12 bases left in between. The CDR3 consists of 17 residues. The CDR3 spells CASSLVFGVPYNSPLHF. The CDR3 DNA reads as TGTGCCAGCAGCTTAGTGTTCGGGGTACCCTATAATTCACCCCTCCACTTT.

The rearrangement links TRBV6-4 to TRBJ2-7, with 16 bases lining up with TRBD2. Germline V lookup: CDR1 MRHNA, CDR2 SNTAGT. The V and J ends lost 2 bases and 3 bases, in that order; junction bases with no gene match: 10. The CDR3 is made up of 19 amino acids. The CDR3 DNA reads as TGTGCCAGCAGTGACCTTGCGGGACTAGCGGGAGGGCCGCTCTACGAGCAGTACTTC. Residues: CASSDLAGLAGGPLYEQYF.

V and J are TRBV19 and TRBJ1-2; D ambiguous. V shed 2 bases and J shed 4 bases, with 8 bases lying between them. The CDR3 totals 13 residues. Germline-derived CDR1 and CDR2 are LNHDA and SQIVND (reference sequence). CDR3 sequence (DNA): TGTGCCAGTAGTATAAGAGTTCTCTATGGCTACACCTTC. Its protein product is CASSIRVLYGYTF.

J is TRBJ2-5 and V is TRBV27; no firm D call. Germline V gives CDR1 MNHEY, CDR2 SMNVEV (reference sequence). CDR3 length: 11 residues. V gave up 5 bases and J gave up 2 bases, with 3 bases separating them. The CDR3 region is CASSPQETQYF. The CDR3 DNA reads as TGTGCCAGCAGTCCACAAGAGACCCAGTACTTC.

The CDR3 region is CASSYWTGASTDTQYF. The CDR3 DNA follows: TGTGCCAGCAGTTACTGGACAGGGGCTAGCACAGATACGCAGTATTTT. V usage is TRBV6-5 and J usage is TRBJ2-3; the match to TRBD1 covers 9 bases. The CDR3 is 16 residues long. Germline assignment: CDR1 MNHEY and CDR2 SVGAGI. V shed 1 base, J shed 0 bases, and the junction held 2 bases outside the gene matches.

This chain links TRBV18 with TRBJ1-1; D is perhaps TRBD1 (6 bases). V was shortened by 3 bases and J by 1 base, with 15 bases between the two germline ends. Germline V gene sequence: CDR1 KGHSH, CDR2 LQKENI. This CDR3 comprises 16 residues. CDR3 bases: TGTGCCAGCTCACCCCGACCGACAGGTACGAACACTGAAGCTTTCTTT. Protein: CASSPRPTGTNTEAFF.

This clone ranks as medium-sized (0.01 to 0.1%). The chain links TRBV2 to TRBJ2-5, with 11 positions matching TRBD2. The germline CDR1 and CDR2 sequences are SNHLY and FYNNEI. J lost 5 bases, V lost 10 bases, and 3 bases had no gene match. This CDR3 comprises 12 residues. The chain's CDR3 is CATGTSGETQYF. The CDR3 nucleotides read TGTGCCACCGGGACTAGCGGTGAGACCCAGTACTTC. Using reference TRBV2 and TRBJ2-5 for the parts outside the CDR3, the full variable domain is EPEVTQTPSHQVTQMGQEVILRCVPISNHLYFYWYRQILGQKVEFLVSFYNNEISEKSEIFDDQFSVERPDGSNFTLKIRSTKLEDSAMYFCATGTSGETQYFGPGTRLLVL.

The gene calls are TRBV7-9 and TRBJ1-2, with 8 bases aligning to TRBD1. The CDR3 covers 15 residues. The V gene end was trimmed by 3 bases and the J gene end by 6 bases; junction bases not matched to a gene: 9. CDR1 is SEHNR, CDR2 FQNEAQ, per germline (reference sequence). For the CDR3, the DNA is TGTGCCAGCAGCTTTACTTCGACAGGGGAGAATGGCTACACCTTC. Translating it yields CASSFTSTGENGYTF.

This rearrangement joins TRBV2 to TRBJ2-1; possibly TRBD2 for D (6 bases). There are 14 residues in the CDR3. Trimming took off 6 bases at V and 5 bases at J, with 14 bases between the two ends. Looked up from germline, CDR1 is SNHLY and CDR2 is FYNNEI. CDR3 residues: CASRNRTNDNEQFF. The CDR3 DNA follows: TGTGCCAGCAGGAATAGGACTAACGACAATGAGCAGTTCTTC.

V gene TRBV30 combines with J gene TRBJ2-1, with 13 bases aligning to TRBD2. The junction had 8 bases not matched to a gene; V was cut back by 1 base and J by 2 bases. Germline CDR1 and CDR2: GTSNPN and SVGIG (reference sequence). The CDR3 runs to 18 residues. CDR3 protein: CAWSAGTSGISAYNEQFF. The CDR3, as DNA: TGTGCCTGGAGTGCCGGGACTAGCGGGATTTCGGCCTACAATGAGCAGTTCTTC.

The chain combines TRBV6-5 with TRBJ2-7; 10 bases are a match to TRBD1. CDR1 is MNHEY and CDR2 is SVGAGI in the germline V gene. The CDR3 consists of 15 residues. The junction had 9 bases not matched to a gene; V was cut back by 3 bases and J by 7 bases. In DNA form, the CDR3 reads TGTGCCAGCAGTTATAACCGGGACAGGGGAGGGGAGCAGTACTTC. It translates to CASSYNRDRGGEQYF.

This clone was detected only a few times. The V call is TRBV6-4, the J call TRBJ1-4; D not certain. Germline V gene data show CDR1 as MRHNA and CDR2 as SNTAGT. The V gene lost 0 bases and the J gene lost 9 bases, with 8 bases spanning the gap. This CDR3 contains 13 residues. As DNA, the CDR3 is TGTGCCAGCAGTGACTCGAGGAAGCAAAAACTGTTTTTT. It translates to CASSDSRKQKLFF.